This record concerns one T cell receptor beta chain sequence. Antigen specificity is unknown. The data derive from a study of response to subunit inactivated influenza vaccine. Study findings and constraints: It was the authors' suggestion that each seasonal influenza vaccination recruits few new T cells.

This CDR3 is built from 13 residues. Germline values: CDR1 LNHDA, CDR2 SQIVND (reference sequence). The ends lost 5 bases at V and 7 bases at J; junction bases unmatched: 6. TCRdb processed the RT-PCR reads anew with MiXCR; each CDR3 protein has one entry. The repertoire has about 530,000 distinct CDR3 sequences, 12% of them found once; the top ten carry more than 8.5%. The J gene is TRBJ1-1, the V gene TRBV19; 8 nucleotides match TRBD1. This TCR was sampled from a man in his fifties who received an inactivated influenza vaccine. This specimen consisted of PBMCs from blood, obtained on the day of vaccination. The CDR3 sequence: CASSEPGTGEAFF. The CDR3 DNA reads TGTGCCAGTAGTGAACCCGGGACAGGTGAAGCTTTCTTT.